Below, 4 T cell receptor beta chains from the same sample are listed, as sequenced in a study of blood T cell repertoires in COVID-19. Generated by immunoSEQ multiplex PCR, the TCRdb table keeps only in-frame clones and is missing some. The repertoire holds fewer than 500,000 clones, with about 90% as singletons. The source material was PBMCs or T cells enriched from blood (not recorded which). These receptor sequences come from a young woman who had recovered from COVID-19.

The CDR3 is CASSIARDTEAFF. The CDR3 DNA reads TGTGCCAGTAGTATAGCGAGGGACACTGAAGCTTTCTTT. The chain employs TRBV19 and TRBJ1-1, with D unresolved. The CDR3 loop spans 13 amino acids. Germline-derived CDR1 and CDR2 are LNHDA and SQIVND (reference sequence). V was shortened by 1 base and J by 3 bases, with 6 bases between the two germline ends.

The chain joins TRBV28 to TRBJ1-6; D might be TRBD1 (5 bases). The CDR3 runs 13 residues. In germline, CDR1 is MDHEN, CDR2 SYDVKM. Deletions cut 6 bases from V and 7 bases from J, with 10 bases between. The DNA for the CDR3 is TGTGCCAGCAGACGGCCAGGGAATTCACCCCTCCACTTT. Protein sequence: CASRRPGNSPLHF.

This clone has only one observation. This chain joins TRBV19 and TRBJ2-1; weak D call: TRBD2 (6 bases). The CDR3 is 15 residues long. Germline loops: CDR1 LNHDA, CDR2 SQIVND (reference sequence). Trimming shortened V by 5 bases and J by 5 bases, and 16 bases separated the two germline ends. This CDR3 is CASSFRGMLDNEQFF. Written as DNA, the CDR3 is TGTGCCAGTAGTTTCCGGGGGATGTTAGACAATGAGCAGTTCTTC. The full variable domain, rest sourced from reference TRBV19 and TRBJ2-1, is DGGITQSPKYLFRKEGQNVTLSCEQNLNHDAMYWYRQDPGQGLRLIYYSQIVNDFQKGDIAEGYSVSREKKESFPLTVTSAQKNPTAFYLCASSFRGMLDNEQFFGPGTRLTVL.

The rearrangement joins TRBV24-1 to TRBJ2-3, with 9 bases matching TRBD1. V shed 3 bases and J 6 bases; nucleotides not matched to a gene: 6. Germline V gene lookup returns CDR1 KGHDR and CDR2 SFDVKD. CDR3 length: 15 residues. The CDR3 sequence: CATSDATGGLDTQYF. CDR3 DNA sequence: TGTGCCACCAGTGATGCCACAGGGGGCTTGGATACGCAGTATTTT.